This T cell receptor beta chain was found in a study of T cells in Graves' hyperthyroidism and ophthalmopathy. Study context: Sampling of peripheral blood happened at initial diagnosis, prior to any treatment.

The investigators amplified TCR beta CDR3 regions from RNA transcripts. Initially, a first-round RT-PCR of the TCR CDR3 employed the HTBI primer set. TCRdb redid the calling of the multiplex PCR reads with MiXCR, one entry per CDR3 protein. The top ten hold under 65% of the sample, which has about 210,000 distinct CDR3 sequences, about 15% seen once. Germline V gene sequence: CDR1 SGHVS, CDR2 FNYEAQ. The CDR3 consists of 15 residues. V was pared by 6 bases and J by 0 bases, with 8 bases of the junction left unmatched. This clonotype was picked up many times. J is TRBJ2-7 and V is TRBV7-6; 7 bases agree with TRBD1. The source material was blood. The clonotype comes from a middle-aged man with Graves' hyperthyroidism. This CDR3 is CASSRGQLFSYEQYF. As DNA, the CDR3 is TGTGCCAGCAGTCGGGGACAGCTTTTCTCCTACGAGCAGTACTTC.